What follows are 22 T cell receptor beta chains derived from one specimen sequenced in a study of cytomegalovirus exposure and HLA in healthy donors. PCR used 60 Vbeta primers and 13 Jbeta primers. Assay: immunoSEQ multiplex PCR; the TCRdb copy retains only in-frame clones and omits some. Seen here are approximately 140,000 clones, roughly three quarters observed once, and the top ten hold about 3.7%. Sequencing was done on a sample of PBMCs. All receptors come from a human donor in good health.

The chain couples TRBV5-1 to TRBJ2-4; 7 bases line up with TRBD2. V lost 4 bases and J lost 2; bases outside the gene matches: 6. Looked up from germline, CDR1 is SGHRS and CDR2 is YFSETQ. This CDR3 comprises 15 residues. CDR3 DNA: TGCGCCAGCAGCCGGGGGGAGCTGTCCAAAAACATTCAGTACTTC. As protein: CASSRGELSKNIQYF.

With regard to this clone: At one boundary the junction diverges from the germline segment, which might be a read error. This rearrangement joins TRBV7-9 to TRBJ1-2; D might be TRBD1 (6 bases). Per the germline V gene, CDR1 is SEHNR and CDR2 is FQNEAQ (reference sequence). This CDR3 region has 16 residues. CDR3 bases: TGTTCCAGCAGCTTAGCGCTCGGACAGCCACCCTATGGCTACACCTTC. Translated, it gives CSSSLALGQPPYGYTF.

About this clone itself: Additional DNA sequences in this sample encode the identical CDR3. The chain is built from TRBV7-2 and TRBJ2-7; D is unresolved. There are 13 residues in the CDR3. CDR1 and CDR2 (germline): SGHTA, FQGNSA. V dropped 4 bases and J dropped 1 base, with 8 bases sitting between them. The CDR3 loop is CASSSGPSYEQYF. The CDR3 nucleotides are TGTGCCAGCAGCTCCGGTCCTTCCTACGAGCAGTACTTC.

The rearrangement uses TRBV13 and TRBJ2-7, with D unresolved. Germline V CDR1 and CDR2: PRHDT, FYEKMQ (reference sequence). This CDR3 contains 12 residues. Trimming stripped 5 bases from V and 4 bases from J, with 9 bases between. The CDR3 loop is CASSQQRYEQYF. The CDR3 DNA is TGTGCCAGCAGCCAACAACGATACGAGCAGTACTTC.

This clone showed up just a few times. The gene calls are TRBV6-5 and TRBJ2-7; D remains ambiguous. Trimming pared 4 bases from V and 8 bases from J, leaving 15 bases between. Germline CDR1 reads MNHEY; CDR2 reads SVGAGI. This CDR3 comprises 13 residues. CDR3: CASSSMGPEKQYF. The CDR3, as DNA: TGTGCCAGCAGTTCGATGGGCCCAGAGAAGCAGTACTTC.

The V and J genes are TRBV7-9 and TRBJ2-2, with TRBD2 matching over 10 bases. CDR3 length: 17 amino acids. The junction had 10 bases not matched to a gene; V was cut back by 5 bases and J by 4 bases. Germline loops: CDR1 SEHNR, CDR2 FQNEAQ (reference sequence). CDR3 protein: CASSPQREGRRTGELFF. In nucleotides, the CDR3 is TGTGCCAGCAGCCCACAGCGGGAGGGCCGTCGCACCGGGGAGCTGTTTTTT.

V and J are TRBV27 and TRBJ1-1, with a possible D match to TRBD1 (5 bases). Trimming stripped 3 bases from V and 5 bases from J, with 10 bases between. The CDR3 length is 13 residues. Per the germline V gene, CDR1 is MNHEY and CDR2 is SMNVEV (reference sequence). CDR3 nucleotide sequence: TGTGCCAGCAGTTTCGGGGGGGAGACTGAAGCTTTCTTT. This sequence encodes CASSFGGETEAFF.

A few counts support this clone. The rearrangement uses TRBV14 and TRBJ2-5; 10 nucleotides line up with TRBD1. CDR1 SGHDN and CDR2 FVKESK come from the germline V gene. The CDR3 totals 12 residues. The ends lost 6 bases at V and 10 bases at J; junction bases unmatched: 5. The CDR3 DNA reads as TGTGCCAGCAGTTTTGGACAGGGGGTCCAGTACTTC. Translation: CASSFGQGVQYF.

The J gene is TRBJ2-5, the V gene TRBV28; TRBD2 aligns across 14 bases. The CDR3 consists of 15 residues. V shed 5 bases, J shed 6 bases, and the junction held 5 bases outside the gene matches. Germline loops: CDR1 MDHEN, CDR2 SYDVKM. The CDR3 spells CASSLGTSGSKTQYF. In DNA form, the CDR3 reads TGTGCCAGCAGTCTCGGGACTAGCGGGAGTAAGACCCAGTACTTC.

This clone was recorded a few times. The gene calls are TRBV19 and TRBJ1-5, with 9 bases matching TRBD1. The CDR3 totals 16 residues. V lost 5 bases, J lost 6 bases, and 11 bases stayed unmatched. Germline V gene sequence: CDR1 LNHDA, CDR2 SQIVND (reference sequence). The CDR3 reads CASSGTGTGSSQPQHF. CDR3 DNA: TGTGCCAGTAGTGGGACCGGGACAGGGTCCAGTCAGCCCCAGCATTTT.

The V gene is TRBV29-1, the J gene TRBJ1-1, with 7 bases identical to TRBD1. Looked up from germline, CDR1 is SQVTM and CDR2 is ANQGSEA. V shed 5 bases and J 0 bases; nucleotides not matched to a gene: 9. The CDR3 has 15 residues. For the CDR3, the DNA is TGCAGCGTTCAAACCCTACAGGGGATGAACACTGAAGCTTTCTTT. Protein product: CSVQTLQGMNTEAFF.

V and J are TRBV2 and TRBJ1-6, with 7 bases aligning to TRBD1. This CDR3 is 15 amino acids long. Trimming removed 2 bases from V and 5 bases from J; junction bases left unmatched: 3. Germline V lookup: CDR1 SNHLY, CDR2 FYNNEI. The CDR3 spells CASSERGGDNSPLHF. The DNA of the CDR3 is TGTGCCAGCAGTGAAAGAGGGGGCGATAATTCACCCCTCCACTTT.

The V gene is TRBV5-1, the J gene TRBJ1-1; a weak D match, TRBD1 (5 bases). CDR3 size: 13 residues. The germline gives CDR1 SGHRS, CDR2 YFSETQ. Trimming pared 0 bases from V and 8 bases from J, leaving 11 bases between. The CDR3 DNA reads as TGCGCCAGCAGCTTGGATGAGGGACTCGAAGCTTTCTTT. This translates into CASSLDEGLEAFF.

This chain uses TRBV6-1 with TRBJ1-5, with 9 bases lining up with TRBD1. V shed 5 bases and J 0 bases; nucleotides not matched to a gene: 2. This CDR3 contains 15 residues. Germline V gives CDR1 MNHNS, CDR2 SASEGT. DNA of the CDR3: TGTGCCAGCAGTAGGACAGGGGATAGCAATCAGCCCCAGCATTTT. Encoded protein: CASSRTGDSNQPQHF.

The rearrangement links TRBV13 to TRBJ2-1, with TRBD2 identical over 10 bases. Germline CDR1 reads PRHDT; CDR2 reads FYEKMQ (reference sequence). The CDR3 is 14 residues long. V shed 9 bases and J 9 bases; nucleotides not matched to a gene: 11. The CDR3 DNA follows: TGTGCCAGTCGTCTAGCGGGAGAAGGGGGTGAGCAGTTCTTC. Its protein is CASRLAGEGGEQFF.

V is TRBV6-6 and J is TRBJ2-5; 9 nucleotides match TRBD2. Germline V gives CDR1 MNHNY, CDR2 SVGAGI (reference sequence). The CDR3 contains 15 residues. V was clipped by 5 bases and J by 1 base; unmatched bases: 5. The CDR3 DNA reads TGTGCCAGCAGTCCTCCGGGACTAGCCCAAGAGACCCAGTACTTC. Encoded protein: CASSPPGLAQETQYF.

This chain joins TRBV6-1 and TRBJ1-1, with 8 bases that match TRBD1. This CDR3 spans 13 amino acids. The V and J ends lost 7 bases and 5 bases, in that order; junction bases with no gene match: 6. Germline CDR1 is MNHNS and CDR2 is SASEGT. The CDR3 spells CASTATGGTEAFF. CDR3 nucleotide sequence: TGTGCCAGCACCGCTACAGGGGGAACTGAAGCTTTCTTT.

The V and J genes are TRBV30 and TRBJ2-5; TRBD2 is a possible D gene (7 bases). The J call may be wrong; the DNA end is better matched by TRBJ2-7. The CDR3 extends over 14 amino acids. CDR1 is GTSNPN and CDR2 is SVGIG in the germline V gene (reference sequence). CDR3 coding DNA: TGTGCCTGGAGAGGGGGGGAGGGATGGTACGAGCAGTACTTC. Translating it yields CAWRGGEGWYEQYF.

The genes are TRBV2 and TRBJ2-3; no clear D. The germline gives CDR1 SNHLY, CDR2 FYNNEI. This CDR3 comprises 11 residues. V dropped 7 bases and J dropped 4 bases, with 6 bases sitting between them. The DNA for the CDR3 is TGTGCCAGCAAAATAGCAGATACGCAGTATTTT. Translation: CASKIADTQYF.

The chain couples TRBV5-1 to TRBJ1-2; D might be TRBD1 (6 bases). This CDR3 contains 17 residues. V was clipped by 4 bases and J by 2 bases, with 21 bases between them. Germline CDR1 reads SGHRS; CDR2 reads YFSETQ. This CDR3 is CASSLKPLDSINYGYTF. The CDR3 DNA follows: TGCGCCAGCAGCCTCAAACCCCTGGACAGCATAAACTATGGCTACACCTTC.

The V call is TRBV6-4, the J call TRBJ2-1; 8 nucleotides match TRBD1. The CDR3 is 14 residues long. CDR1 is MRHNA, CDR2 SNTAGT, per germline. Trimming took 5 bases from V and 0 from J; bases not matched to a gene: 0. CDR3 nucleotide sequence: TGTGCCAGCAGTACAGGGGGCTCCTACAATGAGCAGTTCTTC. This codes for CASSTGGSYNEQFF.

The CDR3 protein is CASSVAHRSTDTQYF. CDR3 coding DNA: TGTGCCAGCAGCGTAGCTCACCGGTCCACAGATACGCAGTATTTT. V usage is TRBV9 and J usage is TRBJ2-3, with no clear D. CDR1 SGDLS and CDR2 YYNGEE come from the germline V gene. V was pared by 0 bases and J by 2 bases, with 10 bases between. CDR3 length: 15 amino acids.